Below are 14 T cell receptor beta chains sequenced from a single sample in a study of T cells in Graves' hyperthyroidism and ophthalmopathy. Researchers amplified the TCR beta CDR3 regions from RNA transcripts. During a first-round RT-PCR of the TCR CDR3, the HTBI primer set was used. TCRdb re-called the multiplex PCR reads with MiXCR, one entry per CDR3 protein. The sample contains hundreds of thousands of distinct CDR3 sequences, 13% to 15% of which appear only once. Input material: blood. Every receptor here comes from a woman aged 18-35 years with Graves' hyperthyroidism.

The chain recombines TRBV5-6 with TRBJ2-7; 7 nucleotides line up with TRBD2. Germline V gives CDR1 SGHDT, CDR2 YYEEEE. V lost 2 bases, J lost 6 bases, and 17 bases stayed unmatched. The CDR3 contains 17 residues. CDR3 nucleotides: TGTGCCAGCAGCTTTGGCGGGGGTCTCCCCCCAGAAGGCGAGCAGTACTTC. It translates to CASSFGGGLPPEGEQYF.

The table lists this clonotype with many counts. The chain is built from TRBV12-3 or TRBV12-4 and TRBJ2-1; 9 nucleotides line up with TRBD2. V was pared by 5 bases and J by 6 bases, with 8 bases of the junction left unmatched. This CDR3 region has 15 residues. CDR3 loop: CASSTGTSSSNEQFF. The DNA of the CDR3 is TGTGCCAGCAGTACCGGGACTAGCTCCAGCAATGAGCAGTTCTTC.

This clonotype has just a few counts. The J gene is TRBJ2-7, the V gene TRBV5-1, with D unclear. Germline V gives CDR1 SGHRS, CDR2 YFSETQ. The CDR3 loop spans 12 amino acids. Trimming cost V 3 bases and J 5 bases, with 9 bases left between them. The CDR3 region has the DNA TGCGCCAGCAGCTCGGGTGGGGACGAGCAGTACTTC. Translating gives CASSSGGDEQYF.

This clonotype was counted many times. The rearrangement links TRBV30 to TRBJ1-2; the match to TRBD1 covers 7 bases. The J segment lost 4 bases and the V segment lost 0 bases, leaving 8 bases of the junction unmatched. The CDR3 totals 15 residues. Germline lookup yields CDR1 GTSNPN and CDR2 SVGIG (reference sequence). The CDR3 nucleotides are TGTGCCTGGAGTGTACGCGACAGGGAAGGCTATGGCTACACCTTC. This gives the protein CAWSVRDREGYGYTF.

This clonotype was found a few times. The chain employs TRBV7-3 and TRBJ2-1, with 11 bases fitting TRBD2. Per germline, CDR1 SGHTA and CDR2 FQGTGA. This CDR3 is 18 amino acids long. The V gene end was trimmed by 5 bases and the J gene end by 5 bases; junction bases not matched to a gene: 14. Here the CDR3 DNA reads TGTGCCAGCAGCCCTTCGGGAGGACTAGCGGGCGAAGACAATGAGCAGTTCTTC. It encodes CASSPSGGLAGEDNEQFF.

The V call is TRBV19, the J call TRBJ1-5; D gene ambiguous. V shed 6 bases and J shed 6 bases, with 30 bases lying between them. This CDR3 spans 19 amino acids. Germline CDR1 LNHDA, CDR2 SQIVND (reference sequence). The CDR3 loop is CASRISQYYPEGMGQPQHF. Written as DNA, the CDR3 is TGTGCCAGTAGAATATCGCAGTATTATCCAGAAGGTATGGGTCAGCCCCAGCATTTT.

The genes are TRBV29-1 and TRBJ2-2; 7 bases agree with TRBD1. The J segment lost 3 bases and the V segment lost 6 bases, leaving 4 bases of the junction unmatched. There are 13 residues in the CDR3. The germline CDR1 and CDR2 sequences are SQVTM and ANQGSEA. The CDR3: CSVTTGYTGELFF. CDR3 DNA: TGCAGCGTCACGACAGGGTACACCGGGGAGCTGTTTTTT.

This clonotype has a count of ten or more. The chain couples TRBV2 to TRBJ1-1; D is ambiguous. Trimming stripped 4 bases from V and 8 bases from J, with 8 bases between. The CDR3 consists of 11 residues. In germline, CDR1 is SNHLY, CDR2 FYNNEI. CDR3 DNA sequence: TGTGCCAGCAGTGGGGCCTCGGAAGCTTTCTTT. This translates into CASSGASEAFF.

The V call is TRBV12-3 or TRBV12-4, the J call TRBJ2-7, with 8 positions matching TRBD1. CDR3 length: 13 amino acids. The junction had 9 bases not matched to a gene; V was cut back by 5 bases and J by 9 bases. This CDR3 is CASSPFQGAVQYF. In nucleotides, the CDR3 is TGTGCCAGCAGTCCCTTTCAGGGGGCGGTGCAGTACTTC.

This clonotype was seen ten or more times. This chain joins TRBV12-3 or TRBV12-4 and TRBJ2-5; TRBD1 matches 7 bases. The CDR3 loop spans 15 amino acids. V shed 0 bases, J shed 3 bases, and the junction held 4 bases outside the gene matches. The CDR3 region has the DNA TGTGCCAGCAGTTTAGCGCTAGGGACAGAAGAGACCCAGTACTTC. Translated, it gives CASSLALGTEETQYF.

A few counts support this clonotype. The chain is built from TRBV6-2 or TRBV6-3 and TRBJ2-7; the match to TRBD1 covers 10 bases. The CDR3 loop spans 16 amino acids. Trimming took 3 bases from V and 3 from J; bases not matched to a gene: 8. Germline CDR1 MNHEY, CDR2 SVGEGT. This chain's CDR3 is CASSYSEGQGNYEQYF. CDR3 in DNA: TGTGCCAGCAGTTATAGCGAGGGACAGGGGAACTACGAGCAGTACTTC.

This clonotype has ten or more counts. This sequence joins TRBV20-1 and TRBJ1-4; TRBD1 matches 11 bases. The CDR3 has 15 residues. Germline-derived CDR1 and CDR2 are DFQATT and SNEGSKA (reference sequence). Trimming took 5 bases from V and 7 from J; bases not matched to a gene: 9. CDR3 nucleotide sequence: TGCAGTGCTGGGTCCCTCGGGACAGGGGGTGAAAAACTGTTTTTT. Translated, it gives CSAGSLGTGGEKLFF.

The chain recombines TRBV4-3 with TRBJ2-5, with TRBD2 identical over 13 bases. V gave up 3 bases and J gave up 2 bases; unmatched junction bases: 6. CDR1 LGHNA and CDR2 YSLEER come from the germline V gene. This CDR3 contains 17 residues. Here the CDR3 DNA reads TGCGCCAGCAGCCACGGTATGACTAGCGGGAGGCAAGAGACCCAGTACTTC. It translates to CASSHGMTSGRQETQYF.

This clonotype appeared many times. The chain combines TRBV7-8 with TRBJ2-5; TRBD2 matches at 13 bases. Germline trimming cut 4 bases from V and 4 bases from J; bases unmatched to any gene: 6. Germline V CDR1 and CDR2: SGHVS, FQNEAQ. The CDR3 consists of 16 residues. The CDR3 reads CASSSRTSGSRETQYF. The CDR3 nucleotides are TGTGCCAGCAGCTCTCGGACTAGCGGGAGTAGAGAGACCCAGTACTTC.